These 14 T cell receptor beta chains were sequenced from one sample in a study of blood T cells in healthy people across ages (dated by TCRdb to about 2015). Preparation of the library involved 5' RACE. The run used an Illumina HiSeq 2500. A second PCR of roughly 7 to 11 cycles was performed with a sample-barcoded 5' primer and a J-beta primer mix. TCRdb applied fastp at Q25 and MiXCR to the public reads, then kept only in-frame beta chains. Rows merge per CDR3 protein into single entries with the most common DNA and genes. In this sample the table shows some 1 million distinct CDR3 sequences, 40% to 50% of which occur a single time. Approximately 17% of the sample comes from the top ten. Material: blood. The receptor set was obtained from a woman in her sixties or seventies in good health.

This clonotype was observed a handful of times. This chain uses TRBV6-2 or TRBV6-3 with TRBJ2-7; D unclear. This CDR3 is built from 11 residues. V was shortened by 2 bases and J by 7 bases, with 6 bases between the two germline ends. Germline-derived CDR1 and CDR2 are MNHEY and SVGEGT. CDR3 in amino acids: CASSYPREQYF. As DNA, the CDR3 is TGTGCCAGCAGTTACCCCCGGGAGCAGTACTTC.

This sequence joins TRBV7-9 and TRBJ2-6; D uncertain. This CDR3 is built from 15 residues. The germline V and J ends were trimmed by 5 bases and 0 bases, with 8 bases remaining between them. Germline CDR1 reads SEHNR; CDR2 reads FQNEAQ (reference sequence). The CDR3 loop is CASSGWDSGANVLTF. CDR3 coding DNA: TGTGCCAGCAGCGGATGGGACTCTGGGGCCAACGTCCTGACTTTC.

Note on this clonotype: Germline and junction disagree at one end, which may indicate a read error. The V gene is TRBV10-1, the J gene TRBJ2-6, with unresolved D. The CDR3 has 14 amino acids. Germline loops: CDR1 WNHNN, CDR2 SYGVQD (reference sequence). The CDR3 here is CAISEDSGANVLTF. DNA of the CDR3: TGCGCCATCAGTGAAGACTCTGGGGCCAACGTCCTGACTTTC.

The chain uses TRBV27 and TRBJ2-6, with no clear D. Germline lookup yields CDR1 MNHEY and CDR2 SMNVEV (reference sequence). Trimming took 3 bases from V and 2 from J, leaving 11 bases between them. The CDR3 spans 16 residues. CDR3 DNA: TGTGCCAGCAGTTTCCTATCAAACCCTGGGGCCAACGTCCTGACTTTC. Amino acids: CASSFLSNPGANVLTF.

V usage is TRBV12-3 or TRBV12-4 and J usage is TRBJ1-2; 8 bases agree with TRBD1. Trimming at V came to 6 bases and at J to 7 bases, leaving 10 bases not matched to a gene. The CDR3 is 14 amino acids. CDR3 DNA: TGTGCCAGCAGACTGGGACAGGAATCGTTTGGCTACACCTTC. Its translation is CASRLGQESFGYTF.

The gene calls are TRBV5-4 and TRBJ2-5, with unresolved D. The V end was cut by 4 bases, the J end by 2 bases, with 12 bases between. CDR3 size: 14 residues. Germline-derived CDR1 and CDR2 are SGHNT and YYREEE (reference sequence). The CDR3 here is CASSVLAPQETQYF. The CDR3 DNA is TGTGCCAGCAGCGTGCTGGCACCTCAAGAGACCCAGTACTTC.

The CDR3 loop reads CVSGDRTYGYTF. CDR3 sequence (DNA): TGTGTCAGTGGAGACAGGACCTATGGCTACACCTTC. The chain couples TRBV27 to TRBJ1-2; weak D call: TRBD1 (6 bases). This CDR3 region has 12 residues. The V gene's germline CDR1 is MNHEY and CDR2 SMNVEV (reference sequence).

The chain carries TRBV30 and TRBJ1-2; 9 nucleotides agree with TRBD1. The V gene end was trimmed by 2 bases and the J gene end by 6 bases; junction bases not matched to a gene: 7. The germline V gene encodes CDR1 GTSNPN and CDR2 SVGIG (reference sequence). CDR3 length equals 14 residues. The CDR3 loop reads CAWSRTGAGNGYTF. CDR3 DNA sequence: TGTGCCTGGAGTCGGACAGGGGCGGGAAATGGCTACACCTTC.

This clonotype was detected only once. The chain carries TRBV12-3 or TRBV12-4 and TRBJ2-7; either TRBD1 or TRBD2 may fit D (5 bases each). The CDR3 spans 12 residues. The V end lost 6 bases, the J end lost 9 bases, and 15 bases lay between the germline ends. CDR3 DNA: TGTGCCAGCAGCCAAGGGGAGTATGCGCAGTACTTC. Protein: CASSQGEYAQYF.

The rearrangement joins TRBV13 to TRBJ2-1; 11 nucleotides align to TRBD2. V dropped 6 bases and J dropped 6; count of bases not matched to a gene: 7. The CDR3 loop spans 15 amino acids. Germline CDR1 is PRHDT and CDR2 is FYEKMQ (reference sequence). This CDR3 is CASSSGLAEGNEQFF. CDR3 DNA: TGTGCCAGCAGTTCGGGACTAGCGGAGGGCAATGAGCAGTTCTTC.

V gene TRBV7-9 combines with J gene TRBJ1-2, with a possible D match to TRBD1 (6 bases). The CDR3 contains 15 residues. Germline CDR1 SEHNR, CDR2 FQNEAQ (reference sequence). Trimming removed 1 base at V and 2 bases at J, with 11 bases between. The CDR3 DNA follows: TGTGCCAGCAGCTTAGATGAGGGGGTAAACTATGGCTACACCTTC. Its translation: CASSLDEGVNYGYTF. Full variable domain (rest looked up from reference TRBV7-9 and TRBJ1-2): DTGVSQNPRHKITKRGQNVTFRCDPISEHNRLYWYRQTLGQGPEFLTYFQNEAQLEKSRLLSDRFSAERPKGSFSTLEIQRTEQGDSAMYLCASSLDEGVNYGYTFGSGTRLTVV.

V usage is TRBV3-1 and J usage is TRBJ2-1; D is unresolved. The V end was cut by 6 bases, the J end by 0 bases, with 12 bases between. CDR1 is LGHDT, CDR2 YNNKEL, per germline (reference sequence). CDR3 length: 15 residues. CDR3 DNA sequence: TGTGCCAGCAGAGGGTCCGTACCCTCCTACAATGAGCAGTTCTTC. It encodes CASRGSVPSYNEQFF.

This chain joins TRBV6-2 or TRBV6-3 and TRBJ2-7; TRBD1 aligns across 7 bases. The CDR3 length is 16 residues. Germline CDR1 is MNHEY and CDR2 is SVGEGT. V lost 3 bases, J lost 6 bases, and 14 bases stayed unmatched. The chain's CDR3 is CASSYPQTGPSSEQYF. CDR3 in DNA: TGTGCCAGCAGTTATCCTCAGACAGGGCCTTCAAGCGAGCAGTACTTC.

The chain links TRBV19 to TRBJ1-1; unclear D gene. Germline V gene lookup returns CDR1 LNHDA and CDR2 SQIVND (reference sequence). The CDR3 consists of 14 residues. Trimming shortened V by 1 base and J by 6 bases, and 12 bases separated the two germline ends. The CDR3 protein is CASSIGVRFPEAFF. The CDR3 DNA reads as TGTGCCAGTAGTATAGGGGTGAGGTTTCCTGAAGCTTTCTTT.